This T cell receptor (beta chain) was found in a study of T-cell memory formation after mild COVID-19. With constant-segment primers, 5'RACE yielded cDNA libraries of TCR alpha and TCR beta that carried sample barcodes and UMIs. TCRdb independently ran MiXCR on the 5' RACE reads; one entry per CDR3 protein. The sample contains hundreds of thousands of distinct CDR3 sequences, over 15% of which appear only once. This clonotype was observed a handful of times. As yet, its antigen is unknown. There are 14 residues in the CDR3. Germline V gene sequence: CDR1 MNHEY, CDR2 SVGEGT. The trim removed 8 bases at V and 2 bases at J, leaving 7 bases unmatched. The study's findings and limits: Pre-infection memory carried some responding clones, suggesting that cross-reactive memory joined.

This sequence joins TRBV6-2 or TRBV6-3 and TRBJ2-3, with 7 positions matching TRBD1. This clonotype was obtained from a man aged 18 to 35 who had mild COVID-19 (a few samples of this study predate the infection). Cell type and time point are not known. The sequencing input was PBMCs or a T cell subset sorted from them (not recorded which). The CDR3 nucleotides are TGTGCCAGCGGTAACAGGGGCCTCACAGATACGCAGTATTTT. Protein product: CASGNRGLTDTQYF.